This T cell receptor (beta chain) was sequenced for a study of cytomegalovirus exposure and HLA in healthy donors. Study outcomes and limitations: The authors excluded some V segments, including TRBV6-2 and TRBV6-3, as indistinguishable.

The CDR3 extends over 12 amino acids. Trimming took 4 bases from V and 5 from J, leaving 9 bases between them. CDR1 SGHRS and CDR2 YFSETQ come from the germline V gene. As regards this clone: The antigen remains undetermined.

This PCR relied on a set of 60 Vbeta primers and 13 Jbeta primers. Measured with immunoSEQ multiplex PCR; TCRdb has only the in-frame clones, and not every one. The data contain some 150,000 clones, 76% of them singletons. This clonotype was obtained from a female donor in good health and CMV-seropositive. Material: PBMCs. The chain is built from TRBV5-1 and TRBJ2-5; weak D call: TRBD1 (6 bases). The CDR3 region has the DNA TGCGCCAGCAGCGTGAGGGGGGAGACCCAGTACTTC. It is translated as CASSVRGETQYF.